This T cell receptor (beta chain) came from a study of technical replicates of blood from a handful of donors. TCRdb's table, derived via immunoSEQ multiplex PCR, lists solely in-frame clones and lacks some. The sample comprises under 95,000 clones, 90% to 95% of which are singletons, and roughly 0.4% rests with the top ten. The germline V gene encodes CDR1 SGHDT and CDR2 YYEEEE. The V segment lost 3 bases and the J segment 4 bases; nucleotides outside the gene matches: 2. CDR3 length equals 13 residues. This receptor was identified in a human donor in good health. Some clones in this sample may be carry-over from other donors' samples. The gene calls are TRBV5-6 and TRBJ2-5; the match to TRBD1 covers 8 bases. Sample: T cells isolated from PBMCs. The CDR3 reads CASSSRGRETQYF. Written as DNA, the CDR3 is TGTGCCAGCAGCTCCAGGGGGCGAGAGACCCAGTACTTC.